This TCR beta chain was sequenced during a study of regulatory T cells in long-lasting Graves disease. Time point indicated: persistent/refractory GD, antithyroid drugs over 5 years with positive TRAb. PBMCs provided the RNA from which the TCR library was made. On this clonotype itself: This may stem from a read error, because a much larger clone lies one nucleotide away.

This CDR3 has 19 residues. Construction of TCR beta libraries relied on iRepertoire HTBI primers and on Arm-PCR targeting CDR3 regions. TCRdb used MiXCR to reprocess the multiplex PCR reads, holding one entry per CDR3 protein. The sample lists about 660,000 distinct CDR3 sequences, about 30% seen once, with around 40% in the top ten. The chain links TRBV12-3 or TRBV12-4 to TRBJ2-5, with TRBD2 matching over 14 bases. This receptor was obtained from a female donor with Graves disease. The material was peripheral blood mononuclear cells (PBMCs), obtained when the disease was refractory, from a patient treated with antithyroid drugs. The CDR3 is CASSLRGLGTSGRRETQCF. The DNA for the CDR3 is TGTGCCAGCAGTTTACGAGGACTAGGGACTAGCGGGAGACGGGAGACCCAGTGCTTC.